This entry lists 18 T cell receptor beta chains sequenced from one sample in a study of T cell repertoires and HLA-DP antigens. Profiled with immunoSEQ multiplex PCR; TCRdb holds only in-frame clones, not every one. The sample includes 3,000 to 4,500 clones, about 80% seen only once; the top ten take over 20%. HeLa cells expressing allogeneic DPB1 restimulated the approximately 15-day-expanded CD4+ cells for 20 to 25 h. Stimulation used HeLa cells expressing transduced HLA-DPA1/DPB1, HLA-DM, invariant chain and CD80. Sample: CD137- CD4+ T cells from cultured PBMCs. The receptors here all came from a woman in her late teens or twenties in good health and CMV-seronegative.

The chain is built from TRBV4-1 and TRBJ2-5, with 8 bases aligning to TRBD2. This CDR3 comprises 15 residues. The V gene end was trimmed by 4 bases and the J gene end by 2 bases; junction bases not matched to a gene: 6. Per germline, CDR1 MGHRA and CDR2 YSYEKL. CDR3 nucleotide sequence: TGCGCCAGCAGCCGACTAGCGCCAGGGCAAGAGACCCAGTACTTC. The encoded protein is CASSRLAPGQETQYF.

The CDR3 nucleotides are TGTGCCAGCTCACCGGTAAGGACAGGGGAAGAGACCCAGTACTTC. This encodes CASSPVRTGEETQYF. V is TRBV18 and J is TRBJ2-5; 9 nucleotides line up with TRBD1. Trimming cost V 3 bases and J 3 bases; bases outside gene matches: 5. This CDR3 is 15 amino acids long. In germline, CDR1 is KGHSH, CDR2 LQKENI.

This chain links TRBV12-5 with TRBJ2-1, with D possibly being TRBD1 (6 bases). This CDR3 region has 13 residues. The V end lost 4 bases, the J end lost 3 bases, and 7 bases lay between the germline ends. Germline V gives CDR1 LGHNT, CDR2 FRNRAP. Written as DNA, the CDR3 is TGTGCTAGTGGTTCGGACAGCTACAATGAGCAGTTCTTC. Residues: CASGSDSYNEQFF.

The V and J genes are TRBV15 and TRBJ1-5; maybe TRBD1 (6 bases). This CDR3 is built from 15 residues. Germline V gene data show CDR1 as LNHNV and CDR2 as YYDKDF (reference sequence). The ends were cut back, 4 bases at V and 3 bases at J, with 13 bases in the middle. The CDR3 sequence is CATSTGARANQPQHF. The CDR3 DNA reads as TGTGCCACCAGCACAGGGGCCAGGGCCAATCAGCCCCAGCATTTT.

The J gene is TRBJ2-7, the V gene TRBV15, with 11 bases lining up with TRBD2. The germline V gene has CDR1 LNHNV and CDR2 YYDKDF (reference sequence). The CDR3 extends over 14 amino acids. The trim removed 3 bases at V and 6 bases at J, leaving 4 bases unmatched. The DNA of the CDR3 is TGTGCCACCAGCAGGACTAGCGGGATATCCGAGCAGTACTTC. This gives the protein CATSRTSGISEQYF. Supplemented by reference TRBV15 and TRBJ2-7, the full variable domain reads DAMVIQNPRYQVTQFGKPVTLSCSQTLNHNVMYWYQQKSSQAPKLLFHYYDKDFNNEADTPDNFQSRRPNTSFCFLDIRSPGLGDTAMYLCATSRTSGISEQYFGPGTRLTVT.

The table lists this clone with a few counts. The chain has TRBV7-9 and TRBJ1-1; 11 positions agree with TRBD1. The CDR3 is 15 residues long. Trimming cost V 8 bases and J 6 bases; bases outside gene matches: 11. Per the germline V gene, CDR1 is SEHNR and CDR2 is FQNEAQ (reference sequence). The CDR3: CASRRTGGAGPEAFF. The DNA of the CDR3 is TGTGCCAGCCGAAGGACAGGGGGCGCGGGTCCTGAAGCTTTCTTT.

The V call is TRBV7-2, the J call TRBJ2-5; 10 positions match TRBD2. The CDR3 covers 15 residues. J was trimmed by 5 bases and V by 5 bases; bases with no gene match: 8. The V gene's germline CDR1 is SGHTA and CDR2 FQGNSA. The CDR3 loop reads CASSPWTSGGETQYF. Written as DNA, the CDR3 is TGTGCCAGCAGCCCCTGGACTAGCGGTGGGGAGACCCAGTACTTC.

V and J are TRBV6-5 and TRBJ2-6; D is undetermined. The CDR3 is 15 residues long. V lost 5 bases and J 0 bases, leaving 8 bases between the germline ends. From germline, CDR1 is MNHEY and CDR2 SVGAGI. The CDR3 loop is CASSATVSGANVLTF. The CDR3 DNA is TGTGCCAGCAGTGCGACGGTCTCTGGGGCCAACGTCCTGACTTTC.

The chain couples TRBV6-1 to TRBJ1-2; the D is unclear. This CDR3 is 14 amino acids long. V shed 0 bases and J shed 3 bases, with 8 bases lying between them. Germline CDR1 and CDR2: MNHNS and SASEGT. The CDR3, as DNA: TGTGCCAGCAGTGAAGCTCCACTAGACTATGGCTACACCTTC. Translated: CASSEAPLDYGYTF.

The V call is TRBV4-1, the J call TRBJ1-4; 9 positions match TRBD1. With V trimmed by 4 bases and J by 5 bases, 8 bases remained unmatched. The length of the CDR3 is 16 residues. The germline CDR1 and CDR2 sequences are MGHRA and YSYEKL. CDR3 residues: CASSRGTGRSNEKLFF. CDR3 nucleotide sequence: TGCGCCAGCAGCCGGGGGACAGGGAGGTCGAATGAAAAACTGTTTTTT.

The CDR3 spells CASSSRGVMIDTQYF. CDR3 DNA: TGTGCCAGCAGCAGCCGGGGCGTGATGATAGATACGCAGTATTTT. V gene TRBV7-2 combines with J gene TRBJ2-3; D possibly matches TRBD1 or TRBD2 (5 bases each). Deletions cut 5 bases from V and 5 bases from J, with 17 bases between. Germline V gene sequence: CDR1 SGHTA, CDR2 FQGNSA. There are 15 residues in the CDR3.

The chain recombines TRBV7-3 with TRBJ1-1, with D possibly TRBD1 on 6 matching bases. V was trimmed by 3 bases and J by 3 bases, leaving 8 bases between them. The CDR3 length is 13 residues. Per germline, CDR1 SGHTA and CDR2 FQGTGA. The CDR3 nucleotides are TGTGCCAGCAGCTTGAGGGGGGACACTGAAGCTTTCTTT. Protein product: CASSLRGDTEAFF.

This chain's CDR3 is CASSSNRAGGAFF. CDR3 nucleotide sequence: TGTGCCAGCAGTTCTAACAGGGCGGGGGGAGCTTTCTTT. The genes are TRBV27 and TRBJ1-1, with D maybe TRBD1 (6 bases). In germline, CDR1 is MNHEY, CDR2 SMNVEV (reference sequence). The CDR3 is 13 residues long. The germline V and J ends were trimmed by 4 bases and 10 bases, with 16 bases remaining between them.

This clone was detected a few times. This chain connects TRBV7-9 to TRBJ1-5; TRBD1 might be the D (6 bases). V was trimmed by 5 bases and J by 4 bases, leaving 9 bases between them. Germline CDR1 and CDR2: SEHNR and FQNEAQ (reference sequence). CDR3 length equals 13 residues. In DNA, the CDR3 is TGTGCCAGCAGCGACACAGGGAATCAGCCCCAGCATTTT. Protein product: CASSDTGNQPQHF.

CDR3 nucleotide sequence: TGTGCCAGTGGGACAGGGAAGCACACTGAAGCTTTCTTT. Translation: CASGTGKHTEAFF. The chain joins TRBV19 to TRBJ1-1; 9 bases align to TRBD1. The CDR3 is 13 amino acids. Losses at the gene ends were 8 bases for V and 3 bases for J; bases not matched to a gene: 4. CDR1 LNHDA and CDR2 SQIVND come from the germline V gene (reference sequence).

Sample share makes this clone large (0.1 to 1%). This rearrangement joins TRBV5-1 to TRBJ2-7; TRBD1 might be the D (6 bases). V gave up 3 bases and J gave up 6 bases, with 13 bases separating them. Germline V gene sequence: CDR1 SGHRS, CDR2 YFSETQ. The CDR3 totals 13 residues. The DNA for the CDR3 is TGCGCCAGCAGCTACTCAGGGGCGAGCGAGCAGTACGTC. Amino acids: CASSYSGASEQYV.

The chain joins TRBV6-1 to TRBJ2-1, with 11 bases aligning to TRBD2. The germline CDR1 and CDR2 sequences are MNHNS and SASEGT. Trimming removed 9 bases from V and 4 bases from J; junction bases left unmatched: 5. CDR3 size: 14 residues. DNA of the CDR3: TGTGCCAGTTGTAGCGGGGGGGTTTACAATGAGCAGTTCTTC. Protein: CASCSGGVYNEQFF.

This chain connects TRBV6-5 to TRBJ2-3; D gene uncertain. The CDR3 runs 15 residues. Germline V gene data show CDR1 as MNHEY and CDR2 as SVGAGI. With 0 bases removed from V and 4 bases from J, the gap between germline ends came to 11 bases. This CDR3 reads CASSYSFLGPDTQYF. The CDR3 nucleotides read TGTGCCAGCAGTTACTCGTTTCTAGGGCCAGATACGCAGTATTTT.